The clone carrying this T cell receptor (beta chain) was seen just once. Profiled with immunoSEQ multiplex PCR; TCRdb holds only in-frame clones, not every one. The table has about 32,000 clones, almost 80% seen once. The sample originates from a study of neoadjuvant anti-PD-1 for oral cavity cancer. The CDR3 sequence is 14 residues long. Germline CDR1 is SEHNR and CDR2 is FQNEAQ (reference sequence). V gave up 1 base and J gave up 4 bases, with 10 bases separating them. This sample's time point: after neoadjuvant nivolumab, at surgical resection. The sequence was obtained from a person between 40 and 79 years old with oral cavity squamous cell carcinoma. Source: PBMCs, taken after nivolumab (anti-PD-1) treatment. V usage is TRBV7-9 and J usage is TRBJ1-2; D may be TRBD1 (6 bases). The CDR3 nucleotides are TGTGCCAGCAGCTTAGGTGCAGGGGCCTATGGCTACACCTTC. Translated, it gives CASSLGAGAYGYTF.